The 14 T cell receptor beta chains below were found in one sample sequenced in a study of Graves' ophthalmopathy and Graves' hyperthyroidism (dated by TCRdb to the late 2010s). The listed sequencing device is Illumina HiSeq 2000. For repertoire sequencing, TCR beta CDR3 regions were amplified from RNA transcripts. The first round of RT-PCR was done with HTBI primers and the Qiagen OneStep RT-PCR kit, and was followed by a second round of multiplex PCR, then size selection and purification. TCRdb's own reprocessing of the public reads used fastp at Q25 and MiXCR and kept productive beta chains. Entries are consolidated by CDR3 protein sequence, retaining the most common genes and DNA. The sample table lists about 740,000 distinct CDR3 sequences, 40% of them with a count of one. 44% of the sample comes from the top ten. The specimen was peripheral blood. The receptors were sampled from an adult man with Graves' ophthalmopathy.

The chain joins TRBV20-1 to TRBJ2-2, with 11 positions matching TRBD2. The length of the CDR3 is 15 residues. Per the germline V gene, CDR1 is DFQATT and CDR2 is SNEGSKA (reference sequence). V lost 3 bases and J lost 6; bases outside the gene matches: 6. In DNA form, the CDR3 reads TGCAGTGCTAGTAGTAGCGGGGGGGCCTCCGGGGAGCTGTTTTTT. The encoded protein is CSASSSGGASGELFF.

This clonotype has a handful of counts. This chain joins TRBV20-1 and TRBJ1-5; D ambiguous. Trimming stripped 1 base from V and 9 bases from J, with 16 bases between. There are 14 residues in the CDR3. Germline CDR1 and CDR2: DFQATT and SNEGSKA (reference sequence). The CDR3 sequence is CSARGSGGMGPQHF. As DNA, the CDR3 is TGCAGTGCTAGAGGTAGCGGAGGGATGGGGCCCCAGCATTTT.

This clonotype was counted at least ten times. The chain recombines TRBV15 with TRBJ1-2; TRBD1 might be the D (6 bases). Trimming pared 0 bases from V and 8 bases from J, leaving 13 bases between. CDR1 and CDR2 (germline): LNHNV, YYDKDF (reference sequence). The length of the CDR3 is 14 residues. This chain's CDR3 is CATSRDSGVGGYTF. CDR3 coding DNA: TGTGCCACCAGCAGAGATTCAGGGGTCGGCGGCTACACCTTC.

This clonotype was counted at least ten times. The rearrangement uses TRBV2 and TRBJ2-7; D remains unclear. CDR3 length equals 14 residues. The V end was cut by 6 bases, the J end by 3 bases, with 15 bases between. Germline values: CDR1 SNHLY, CDR2 FYNNEI. CDR3 region: CASSPPRHYYEQYF. The CDR3 DNA is TGTGCCAGCAGCCCTCCACGGCACTACTACGAGCAGTACTTC. Complete variable domain (other parts from reference TRBV2 and TRBJ2-7): EPEVTQTPSHQVTQMGQEVILRCVPISNHLYFYWYRQILGQKVEFLVSFYNNEISEKSEIFDDQFSVERPDGSNFTLKIRSTKLEDSAMYFCASSPPRHYYEQYFGPGTRLTVT.

This clonotype was counted a few times. The chain is built from TRBV4-3 and TRBJ1-1; D is perhaps TRBD1 (5 bases). The CDR3 sequence is 13 residues long. The germline V gene encodes CDR1 LGHNA and CDR2 YSLEER. Trimming removed 3 bases at V and 8 bases at J, with 13 bases between. CDR3: CASSQSREAEAFF. For the CDR3, the DNA is TGCGCCAGCAGCCAGAGCAGGGAGGCAGAAGCTTTCTTT.

There are a few counts of this clonotype. This sequence joins TRBV2 and TRBJ1-1; TRBD1 aligns across 7 bases. CDR3 length: 14 residues. With V trimmed by 8 bases and J by 3 bases, 9 bases remained unmatched. Germline CDR1 reads SNHLY; CDR2 reads FYNNEI. The DNA for the CDR3 is TGTGCCAGCGAAAAGGGAGGGGGCGACACTGAAGCTTTCTTT. Amino acids: CASEKGGGDTEAFF.

This clonotype was seen only a few times. V gene TRBV25-1 combines with J gene TRBJ1-5; no reliable D call. In germline, CDR1 is MGHDK, CDR2 SYGVNS. The CDR3 sequence is 13 residues long. Trimming pared 5 bases from V and 11 bases from J, leaving 16 bases between. CDR3 protein: CASSFRIWPSQHF. The CDR3 coding sequence is TGTGCCAGCAGTTTCCGTATCTGGCCGTCCCAGCATTTT.

The chain's CDR3 is CASSSPTGATEAFF. CDR3 DNA sequence: TGTGCCAGCAGCTCCCCAACAGGGGCCACTGAAGCTTTCTTT. V gene TRBV5-4 combines with J gene TRBJ1-1; 7 nucleotides align to TRBD1. Germline V gene lookup returns CDR1 SGHNT and CDR2 YYREEE (reference sequence). CDR3 size: 14 residues. The V segment lost 3 bases and the J segment 4 bases; nucleotides outside the gene matches: 6. The variable domain in full, completed from reference TRBV5-4 and TRBJ1-1, reads ETGVTQSPTHLIKTRGQQVTLRCSSQSGHNTVSWYQQALGQGPQFIFQYYREEENGRGNFPPRFSGLQFPNYSSELNVNALELDDSALYLCASSSPTGATEAFFGQGTRLTVV.

As for this clonotype: One end of the junction does not line up with germline, which may come from a read error. The rearrangement joins TRBV29-1 to TRBJ2-5; the match to TRBD1 covers 7 bases. This CDR3 comprises 8 residues. CDR1 is SQVTM, CDR2 ANQGSEA, per germline. The CDR3 sequence is CSVETGSF. CDR3 bases: TGCAGCGTTGAGACAGGGTCCTTC.

This clonotype was recorded many times. The genes are TRBV29-1 and TRBJ1-1; D may be TRBD1 (6 bases). Germline values: CDR1 SQVTM, CDR2 ANQGSEA. The CDR3 sequence is 13 residues long. V was trimmed by 4 bases and J by 3 bases, leaving 12 bases between them. The CDR3 coding sequence is TGCAGCGTTGTGACAGGCTTATACACTGAAGCTTTCTTT. Its translation: CSVVTGLYTEAFF.

This clonotype occurred a few times. This sequence joins TRBV15 and TRBJ1-2, with TRBD1 matching over 7 bases. There are 14 residues in the CDR3. V dropped 4 bases and J dropped 4; count of bases not matched to a gene: 6. CDR1 LNHNV and CDR2 YYDKDF come from the germline V gene (reference sequence). The DNA for the CDR3 is TGTGCCACCAGCACGTCCGGGACAGCCTATGGCTACACCTTC. Its translation: CATSTSGTAYGYTF.

J is TRBJ1-1 and V is TRBV25-1; no firm D call. Between the trimmed V and J ends, which lost 6 bases and 6 bases, there was a span of 20 bases. Germline lookup yields CDR1 MGHDK and CDR2 SYGVNS. This CDR3 spans 15 amino acids. The DNA of the CDR3 is TGTGCCAGCAGCTCCTTCGGGAAGGGAGCCGCTGAAGCTTTCTTT. Its translation is CASSSFGKGAAEAFF.

There are many counts of this clonotype. The V call is TRBV7-9, the J call TRBJ2-6; 8 bases agree with TRBD1. The CDR3 covers 16 residues. Unmatched junction bases numbered 5, after V lost 3 bases and J lost 4 bases. Looked up from germline, CDR1 is SEHNR and CDR2 is FQNEAQ (reference sequence). The CDR3 nucleotides are TGTGCCAGCAGCTTGTCGACAGGGGCCGGGGCCAACGTCCTGACTTTC. Translation: CASSLSTGAGANVLTF.

A word on this clonotype: A single base separates this from a much larger clone, so it may be a read error. The chain is built from TRBV20-1 and TRBJ1-6; 8 nucleotides line up with TRBD1. V was clipped by 6 bases and J by 10 bases; unmatched bases: 11. The CDR3 is 14 amino acids. Germline V gives CDR1 DFQATT, CDR2 SNEGSKA (reference sequence). The CDR3 here is CSAGETGAKSPLHF. In nucleotides, the CDR3 is TGCAGTGCAGGCGAGACAGGGGCGAAGTCACCCCTCCACTTT.